A single sample gave rise to the 26 T cell receptor beta chains below, sequenced in a study of radiation and T cells in renal cell carcinoma. Assay used: immunoSEQ multiplex PCR; TCRdb lists only in-frame clones, some missing. The profile shows 50,000 to 75,000 clones, over 70% of them singletons. The time point was: baseline pretreatment blood. Treatment given: 15 Gy SBRT to primary tumor, nephrectomy 4 weeks later. This sample comprised blood, obtained from a patient whose treatment included radiotherapy and nephrectomy. These receptors all come from a man aged 55 to 70 with renal cell carcinoma.

This clone was detected only a few times. The J gene is TRBJ2-5, the V gene TRBV7-6, with TRBD1 matching over 10 bases. CDR3 size: 21 residues. J was trimmed by 3 bases and V by 3 bases; bases with no gene match: 22. Germline CDR1 reads SGHVS; CDR2 reads FNYEAQ. The CDR3 region has the DNA TGTGCCAGCAGCTTTCCCCCCTCCTCGGGGTCGGGACAGGGGTACGAAGAGACCCAGTACTTC. It is translated as CASSFPPSSGSGQGYEETQYF.

This chain joins TRBV27 and TRBJ2-2; 7 positions match TRBD2. V lost 4 bases to trimming and J lost 2 bases; unmatched junction nucleotides: 4. CDR1 MNHEY and CDR2 SMNVEV come from the germline V gene (reference sequence). The CDR3 totals 15 residues. In nucleotides, the CDR3 is TGTGCCAGCAGTTCCCTAGCGGAAAACACCGGGGAGCTGTTTTTT. Protein sequence: CASSSLAENTGELFF.

The chain recombines TRBV11-3 with TRBJ2-3, with 7 bases matching TRBD2. The CDR3 totals 15 residues. V trimming: 1 base; J trimming: 1 base; junction bases outside the gene matches: 2. Germline V lookup: CDR1 SGHNT, CDR2 YENEEA. This chain's CDR3 is CASSLGTRRTDTQYF. The DNA for the CDR3 is TGTGCCAGCAGCTTAGGGACTAGGCGCACAGATACGCAGTATTTT. The complete variable domain, with remaining parts taken from reference TRBV11-3 and TRBJ2-3, reads EAGVVQSPRYKIIEKKQPVAFWCNPISGHNTLYWYLQNLGQGPELLIRYENEEAVDDSQLPKDRFSAERLKGVDSTLKIQPAELGDSAVYLCASSLGTRRTDTQYFGPGTRLTVL.

The chain joins TRBV5-6 to TRBJ2-3; tentatively, D is TRBD2 (6 bases). V gave up 5 bases and J gave up 3 bases, with 16 bases separating them. Germline V gene data show CDR1 as SGHDT and CDR2 as YYEEEE. The CDR3 loop spans 15 amino acids. CDR3 coding DNA: TGTGCCAGCAGAAAGGAGGGCAGTGGAACAGATACGCAGTATTTT. Protein product: CASRKEGSGTDTQYF.

The chain couples TRBV5-1 to TRBJ1-6; no reliable D call. The CDR3 sequence is 16 residues long. V was clipped by 0 bases and J by 8 bases, with 15 bases between them. Germline lookup yields CDR1 SGHRS and CDR2 YFSETQ. The CDR3 is CASSLATGSRDSPLHF. Written as DNA, the CDR3 is TGCGCCAGCAGCTTGGCCACCGGGAGTCGGGATTCACCCCTCCACTTT.

V is TRBV11-2 and J is TRBJ2-1, with D uncertain. The germline V gene encodes CDR1 SGHAT and CDR2 FQNNGV. This CDR3 has 14 amino acids. V was trimmed by 5 bases and J by 3 bases, leaving 11 bases between them. The CDR3 loop reads CASSQSTFYNEQFF. CDR3 DNA sequence: TGTGCCAGCAGCCAAAGTACCTTCTACAATGAGCAGTTCTTC.

The V call is TRBV5-5, the J call TRBJ2-1; D remains unclear. Trimming took off 1 base at V and 5 bases at J, with 10 bases between the two ends. Germline assignment: CDR1 SGHKS and CDR2 YYEKEE (reference sequence). The CDR3 has 14 amino acids. CDR3 region: CASSLLVSDNEQFF. CDR3 bases: TGTGCCAGCAGCTTGCTAGTGAGCGACAATGAGCAGTTCTTC.

The V and J genes are TRBV21-1 and TRBJ2-1. TRBV21-1 is shown as a pseudogene. The CDR3 is made up of 13 amino acids. The CDR3 DNA follows: TGTGCCAGCAGCAGAGGGGTATACAATGAGCAGTTCTTC. It yields the protein CASSRGVYNEQFF.

The rearrangement joins TRBV5-1 to TRBJ2-3, with TRBD2 matching 12 bases. CDR1 and CDR2 from the germline V gene are SGHRS and YFSETQ. With V trimmed by 1 base and J by 1 base, 10 bases remained unmatched. The CDR3 extends over 19 amino acids. Here the CDR3 DNA reads TGCGCCAGCAGCTTGAATAGGGGGACTAGCGGGCGCCGCACAGATACGCAGTATTTT. Encoded protein: CASSLNRGTSGRRTDTQYF.

The chain joins TRBV5-4 to TRBJ2-3, with 9 bases lining up with TRBD2. CDR3 length: 17 residues. Germline V gene sequence: CDR1 SGHNT, CDR2 YYREEE (reference sequence). V shed 5 bases and J 0 bases; nucleotides not matched to a gene: 10. The DNA of the CDR3 is TGTGCCAGCAGTCCTTCGGGCGGGGGGGCAAGCACAGATACGCAGTATTTT. Its protein product is CASSPSGGGASTDTQYF.

J is TRBJ1-2 and V is TRBV5-6; D is perhaps TRBD1 (6 bases). CDR3 length equals 13 residues. Per the germline V gene, CDR1 is SGHDT and CDR2 is YYEEEE. Trimming cost V 3 bases and J 8 bases, with 14 bases left between them. CDR3 nucleotide sequence: TGTGCCAGCAGCTCGGGGCGGGGGCTCGGCTACACCTTC. This gives the protein CASSSGRGLGYTF.

V usage is TRBV5-1 and J usage is TRBJ2-5; D could derive from TRBD1 or TRBD2 (6 bases each). Per the germline V gene, CDR1 is SGHRS and CDR2 is YFSETQ. V was trimmed by 3 bases and J by 5 bases, leaving 17 bases between them. The CDR3 length is 15 residues. Here the CDR3 reads CASSYSTRGSETQYF. The DNA for the CDR3 is TGCGCCAGCAGCTACTCGACTAGGGGGAGCGAGACCCAGTACTTC. The variable domain in full, completed from reference TRBV5-1 and TRBJ2-5, reads KAGVTQTPRYLIKTRGQQVTLSCSPISGHRSVSWYQQTPGQGLQFLFEYFSETQRNKGNFPGRFSGRQFSNSRSEMNVSTLELGDSALYLCASSYSTRGSETQYFGPGTRLLVL.

This chain uses TRBV10-3 with TRBJ2-7, with unresolved D. The CDR3 length is 13 residues. In germline, CDR1 is ENHRY, CDR2 SYGVKD. Trimming shortened V by 3 bases and J by 0 bases, and 6 bases separated the two germline ends. Here the CDR3 DNA reads TGTGCCATCAGTGAAGGCCCCTCCTACGAGCAGTACGTC. Its translation is CAISEGPSYEQYV.

The chain employs TRBV5-1 and TRBJ2-1, with TRBD1 as a possible D gene (5 bases). V lost 2 bases and J 4 bases, leaving 16 bases between the germline ends. Germline V gives CDR1 SGHRS, CDR2 YFSETQ. CDR3 length: 16 amino acids. CDR3 sequence reads: CASSFGIGHLYNEQFF. CDR3 in DNA: TGCGCCAGCAGCTTTGGAATCGGACACCTTTACAATGAGCAGTTCTTC.

This sequence joins TRBV30 and TRBJ1-2; maybe TRBD1 (6 bases). This CDR3 region has 13 residues. Germline CDR1 is GTSNPN and CDR2 is SVGIG (reference sequence). V lost 2 bases, J lost 7 bases, and 14 bases lay in between. The CDR3 DNA follows: TGTGCCTGGAGTCCAACAGGGCTGGGTGGCTACACCTTC. Translation gives CAWSPTGLGGYTF.

The rearrangement joins TRBV7-2 to TRBJ2-3; the D gene could be TRBD1 or TRBD2 (5 bases each). The CDR3 spans 14 residues. Germline CDR1 reads SGHTA; CDR2 reads FQGNSA. V was shortened by 5 bases and J by 6 bases, with 15 bases between the two germline ends. CDR3 amino acids: CASSPRSGTDTQYF. The CDR3, as DNA: TGTGCCAGCAGCCCTAGGTCAGGGACGGATACGCAGTATTTT.

This clone was counted only a few times. The V and J genes are TRBV19 and TRBJ1-5, with TRBD1 identical over 7 bases. The CDR3 spans 15 residues. V was clipped by 6 bases and J by 3 bases; unmatched bases: 8. Germline values: CDR1 LNHDA, CDR2 SQIVND (reference sequence). The CDR3 sequence is CASRLRGDLNQPQHF. The CDR3 DNA sequence: TGTGCCAGTAGGCTCAGGGGGGATCTCAATCAGCCCCAGCATTTT. The whole variable domain, filled in from reference TRBV19 and TRBJ1-5, reads DGGITQSPKYLFRKEGQNVTLSCEQNLNHDAMYWYRQDPGQGLRLIYYSQIVNDFQKGDIAEGYSVSREKKESFPLTVTSAQKNPTAFYLCASRLRGDLNQPQHFGDGTRLSIL.

This chain joins TRBV7-9 and TRBJ1-2, with 10 bases lining up with TRBD1. V lost 2 bases to trimming and J lost 3 bases; unmatched junction nucleotides: 3. Germline V gives CDR1 SEHNR, CDR2 FQNEAQ (reference sequence). The CDR3 consists of 15 residues. CDR3 coding DNA: TGTGCCAGCAGCTTAAGACAGGGGGCCGACTATGGCTACACCTTC. Translating gives CASSLRQGADYGYTF.

The CDR3 region is CASSLVGDRDGYGYTF. The CDR3 bases are TGTGCCAGCAGCTTAGTAGGGGACAGGGATGGCTATGGCTACACCTTC. J is TRBJ1-2 and V is TRBV7-2, with 9 bases aligning to TRBD1. This CDR3 region has 16 residues. Germline assignment: CDR1 SGHTA and CDR2 FQGNSA. V gave up 1 base and J gave up 4 bases; unmatched junction bases: 7. The whole variable domain, filled in from reference TRBV7-2 and TRBJ1-2, reads GAGVSQSPSNKVTEKGKDVELRCDPISGHTALYWYRQSLGQGLEFLIYFQGNSAPDKSGLPSDRFSAERTGGSVSTLTIQRTQQEDSAVYLCASSLVGDRDGYGYTFGSGTRLTVV.

The chain is built from TRBV5-1 and TRBJ1-2; D unresolved. This CDR3 has 14 residues. The V end lost 4 bases, the J end lost 4 bases, and 14 bases lay between the germline ends. Germline V CDR1 and CDR2: SGHRS, YFSETQ. The CDR3 sequence is CASSGMAESYGYTF. CDR3 sequence (DNA): TGCGCCAGCAGCGGGATGGCAGAATCCTATGGCTACACCTTC.

This clone was detected only once. The chain links TRBV5-1 to TRBJ1-1, with D unclear. This CDR3 region has 11 residues. Germline assignment: CDR1 SGHRS and CDR2 YFSETQ. V lost 0 bases and J 6 bases, leaving 3 bases between the germline ends. In nucleotides, the CDR3 is TGCGCCAGCAGCTTGGACTCTGAAGCTTTCTTT. Protein: CASSLDSEAFF.

V is TRBV19 and J is TRBJ1-5; the D is unclear. The CDR3 totals 13 residues. The V and J ends lost 5 bases and 5 bases respectively, with 10 bases between them. Germline V gene lookup returns CDR1 LNHDA and CDR2 SQIVND (reference sequence). The CDR3 bases are TGTGCCAGTAGTCGCTCATTCGATCAGCCCCAGCATTTT. Residues: CASSRSFDQPQHF. Full variable domain (missing parts from reference TRBV19 and TRBJ1-5): DGGITQSPKYLFRKEGQNVTLSCEQNLNHDAMYWYRQDPGQGLRLIYYSQIVNDFQKGDIAEGYSVSREKKESFPLTVTSAQKNPTAFYLCASSRSFDQPQHFGDGTRLSIL.

The chain joins TRBV11-2 to TRBJ2-3; D is undetermined. The CDR3 is made up of 16 amino acids. V dropped 1 base and J dropped 0 bases, with 11 bases sitting between them. The germline CDR1 and CDR2 sequences are SGHAT and FQNNGV. CDR3 protein: CASSLGLLGSTDTQYF. The CDR3 bases are TGTGCCAGCAGCTTAGGACTCCTTGGGAGCACAGATACGCAGTATTTT.

The CDR3 region is CASSIDRAIGELFF. CDR3 DNA: TGTGCCAGTAGTATAGACAGGGCGATCGGGGAGCTGTTTTTT. The gene calls are TRBV19 and TRBJ2-2; possible D gene TRBD1, 5 bases. The length of the CDR3 is 14 residues. Germline-derived CDR1 and CDR2 are LNHDA and SQIVND (reference sequence). Trimming removed 0 bases at V and 7 bases at J, with 9 bases between.

The rearrangement uses TRBV11-3 and TRBJ2-1; D may be TRBD2 (5 bases). The CDR3 consists of 15 residues. The germline gives CDR1 SGHNT, CDR2 YENEEA. The germline V and J ends were trimmed by 2 bases and 0 bases, with 8 bases remaining between them. The CDR3 here is CASSLIGVSYNEQFF. CDR3 DNA: TGTGCCAGCAGCTTAATCGGGGTCTCCTACAATGAGCAGTTCTTC. The entire variable domain, with the rest obtained from reference TRBV11-3 and TRBJ2-1, is as follows: EAGVVQSPRYKIIEKKQPVAFWCNPISGHNTLYWYLQNLGQGPELLIRYENEEAVDDSQLPKDRFSAERLKGVDSTLKIQPAELGDSAVYLCASSLIGVSYNEQFFGPGTRLTVL.

This clone turned up a few times. The chain recombines TRBV4-1 with TRBJ1-6; 11 bases line up with TRBD1. V gave up 3 bases and J gave up 7 bases; unmatched junction bases: 5. This CDR3 is built from 16 residues. Germline-derived CDR1 and CDR2 are MGHRA and YSYEKL. The CDR3: CASSQDRGPGNSPLHF. CDR3 in DNA: TGCGCCAGCAGCCAGGACAGGGGGCCTGGGAATTCACCCCTCCACTTT.